The 13 T cell receptor beta chains given below trace back to one sample, sequenced in a study of T-cell memory formation after mild COVID-19. MiXCR, run by TCRdb on the 5' RACE reads, gives a single entry per CDR3 protein. The sample carries about 150,000 distinct CDR3 sequences, about 19% recorded once. The source material was PBMCs or a T cell subset sorted from them (not recorded which). The receptor set was obtained from an adult woman who had mild COVID-19 (a few samples of this study predate the infection). Cell type and time point are not known.

The gene calls are TRBV19 and TRBJ2-7; 8 nucleotides align to TRBD2. V lost 4 bases to trimming and J lost 7 bases; unmatched junction nucleotides: 9. Germline V lookup: CDR1 LNHDA, CDR2 SQIVND (reference sequence). The length of the CDR3 is 14 residues. Here the CDR3 DNA reads TGTGCCAGTAGTACCAGCGGGAGCCTACGAGAGCAGTACTTC. Protein sequence: CASSTSGSLREQYF.

The table lists this clonotype with a few counts. This sequence joins TRBV10-3 and TRBJ2-3; 7 positions match TRBD1. The CDR3 totals 14 residues. CDR1 ENHRY and CDR2 SYGVKD come from the germline V gene. V shed 4 bases, J shed 4 bases, and the junction held 5 bases outside the gene matches. CDR3 in amino acids: CAISVGQSPDTQYF. The CDR3 region has the DNA TGTGCCATCAGTGTGGGACAGTCACCAGATACGCAGTATTTT.

This clonotype showed up just a few times. The CDR3: CASSLSFSTGIKGELFF. The DNA of the CDR3 is TGTGCCAGCAGCTTAAGTTTTTCGACAGGGATAAAGGGGGAGCTGTTTTTT. The chain is built from TRBV7-8 and TRBJ2-2; 7 bases align to TRBD1. The germline gives CDR1 SGHVS, CDR2 FQNEAQ. This CDR3 spans 17 amino acids. The J segment lost 8 bases and the V segment lost 2 bases, leaving 14 bases of the junction unmatched.

This clonotype was detected only a few times. The chain employs TRBV6-5 and TRBJ2-1; D assignment may be TRBD1 or TRBD2 (5 bases each). Trimming removed 11 bases from V and 8 bases from J, with 22 bases in between. CDR1 and CDR2 from the germline V gene are MNHEY and SVGAGI. This CDR3 spans 14 amino acids. The CDR3 coding sequence is TGTGCCTCAAGTGGACATAGGCCCGGGGATGAGCAGTTCTTC. Amino acids: CASSGHRPGDEQFF.

This chain joins TRBV7-9 and TRBJ2-2, with TRBD1 matching 9 bases. CDR1 SEHNR and CDR2 FQNEAQ come from the germline V gene (reference sequence). The CDR3 has 18 amino acids. V was pared by 4 bases and J by 0 bases, with 9 bases of the junction left unmatched. The CDR3 reads CASSYSGTGRPNTGELFF. DNA of the CDR3: TGTGCCAGCAGCTACTCCGGGACAGGGAGGCCGAACACCGGGGAGCTGTTTTTT.

This sequence joins TRBV7-9 and TRBJ2-5; D unclear. CDR3 size: 16 residues. The V gene's germline CDR1 is SEHNR and CDR2 FQNEAQ (reference sequence). With 5 bases removed from V and 0 bases from J, the gap between germline ends came to 16 bases. The CDR3 loop is CASSPGGLPYQETQYF. The CDR3 nucleotides are TGTGCCAGCAGCCCTGGTGGCCTACCGTACCAAGAGACCCAGTACTTC.

The chain has TRBV12-3 or TRBV12-4 and TRBJ1-2; TRBD1 aligns across 7 bases. V trimming: 5 bases; J trimming: 4 bases; junction bases outside the gene matches: 4. The CDR3 is 13 amino acids. The CDR3 reads CASSAGQSYGYTF. The CDR3 bases are TGTGCCAGCAGTGCGGGACAGTCCTATGGCTACACCTTC.

This clonotype was seen a handful of times. The chain uses TRBV6-2 or TRBV6-3 and TRBJ2-7; tentative D call: TRBD1 (6 bases). The CDR3 is 14 amino acids. Trimming removed 8 bases from V and 5 bases from J, with 19 bases in between. Germline V gene sequence: CDR1 MNHEY, CDR2 SVGEGT. This CDR3 is CASLSPPPGDEQYF. The CDR3 DNA sequence: TGTGCCAGCCTCTCCCCCCCCCCAGGGGACGAGCAGTACTTC.

This clonotype was seen only a few times. This rearrangement joins TRBV27 to TRBJ2-7, with 10 nucleotides matching TRBD1. After removal of 2 bases from V and 2 bases from J, the junction contained 6 bases not matched to a gene. The CDR3 spans 16 residues. The V gene's germline CDR1 is MNHEY and CDR2 SMNVEV (reference sequence). CDR3 DNA: TGTGCCAGCAGTTTACTGACAGGGGGCAGGGCCTACGAGCAGTACTTC. Encoded protein: CASSLLTGGRAYEQYF.

This clonotype was observed a few times. V and J are TRBV18 and TRBJ2-3; a possible D gene is TRBD2 (5 bases). Germline loops: CDR1 KGHSH, CDR2 LQKENI. The CDR3 consists of 17 residues. V shed 6 bases and J shed 1 base, with 20 bases lying between them. The CDR3 bases are TGTGCCAGCTCTCCTGTAGCGATTCGACCCCGCACAGATACGCAGTATTTT. Its translation: CASSPVAIRPRTDTQYF.

The chain recombines TRBV20-1 with TRBJ2-1, with a possible D match to TRBD1 (5 bases). The germline V and J ends were trimmed by 5 bases and 3 bases, with 17 bases remaining between them. This CDR3 contains 15 residues. Germline V gene data show CDR1 as DFQATT and CDR2 as SNEGSKA (reference sequence). The chain's CDR3 is CSAPLGRQYYNEQFF. The CDR3 coding sequence is TGCAGTGCTCCCCTGGGGCGACAGTACTACAATGAGCAGTTCTTC.

The chain's CDR3 is CASSLGALAGEFTGELFF. The CDR3 DNA reads TGTGCCAGCAGCCTAGGGGCTCTAGCGGGAGAATTCACCGGGGAGCTGTTTTTT. The rearrangement uses TRBV12-3 or TRBV12-4 and TRBJ2-2; 10 bases are a match to TRBD2. CDR3 length: 18 amino acids. J lost 4 bases, V lost 6 bases, and 14 bases had no gene match.

The table lists this clonotype with many counts. The chain employs TRBV7-3 and TRBJ2-5, with D perhaps given as TRBD1 or TRBD2 (6 bases each). CDR3 length equals 14 residues. The germline CDR1 and CDR2 sequences are SGHTA and FQGTGA. The V gene lost 2 bases and the J gene lost 2 bases, with 9 bases spanning the gap. CDR3 coding DNA: TGTGCCAGCAGCTTAGCGGGACAACAAGAGACCCAGTACTTC. Residues: CASSLAGQQETQYF.